This section outlines one T cell receptor (beta chain) sequence together with its context. Its matching antigen is unknown. The record originates from a study of cytomegalovirus exposure and HLA in healthy donors. Points from the study as a whole: Later on, analysis showed that most CMV-associated TCR beta chains appeared to be HLA-restricted. According to the study, around 180 TCR beta chains were cytomegalovirus-associated. A missense DCLRE1C variant was associated with V- and J-gene trimming of TCR beta chains in a later analysis, and an independent cohort replicated the association.

Trimming removed 1 base from V and 4 bases from J; junction bases left unmatched: 0. CDR1 and CDR2 (germline): SEHNR, FQNEAQ (reference sequence). There are 14 residues in the CDR3. The study ran its PCR with 60 Vbeta and 13 Jbeta primers. Profiling relied on immunoSEQ multiplex PCR, and the TCRdb table lists in-frame clones only, not all of them. The sample lists about 160,000 clones, around 80% occurring once. The receptor's source is a male donor in good health and CMV-seronegative. Sequencing used PBMCs. This rearrangement joins TRBV7-9 to TRBJ2-3; 9 bases line up with TRBD2. The CDR3 spells CASSLGGGADTQYF. The CDR3, as DNA: TGTGCCAGCAGCTTAGGCGGGGGGGCAGATACGCAGTATTTT.